These 2 T cell receptor beta chains were sequenced from one sample in a study of blood T cell repertoires in COVID-19. TCRdb's copy holds only in-frame clones and misses some; the assay was immunoSEQ multiplex PCR. The sample lists about 23,000 clones, roughly 90% seen once, with over 6% in the top ten. Sequencing input: peripheral blood. The receptors were sampled from a woman aged 80 or over with active COVID-19.

This chain links TRBV4-1 with TRBJ2-6, with D possibly matching TRBD1 (6 bases). Germline CDR1 MGHRA, CDR2 YSYEKL. Trimming shortened V by 1 base and J by 0 bases, and 10 bases separated the two germline ends. This CDR3 has 17 amino acids. CDR3 region: CASSQGTVSSGANVLTF. Here the CDR3 DNA reads TGCGCCAGCAGCCAAGGGACAGTGAGCTCTGGGGCCAACGTCCTGACTTTC.

The chain employs TRBV3-1 (or the pseudogene TRBV3-2) and TRBJ1-4; the D is unclear. Germline CDR1 and CDR2: LGHDT and YNNKEL (reference sequence). This CDR3 spans 13 amino acids. V gave up 4 bases and J gave up 8 bases, with 11 bases separating them. CDR3 region: CASSRRGGEKLFF. The CDR3 DNA follows: TGTGCCAGCAGCCGCCGAGGTGGGGAAAAACTGTTTTTT.